These 8 T cell receptor beta chains share one sample of origin, sequenced in a study of T cell changes during pregnancy in multiple sclerosis. Only in-frame clones appear in the TCRdb table, and some are missing; sequencing was by immunoSEQ multiplex PCR. This table has over 90,000 clones, approximately 93% appearing once. This specimen was peripheral blood, taken after pregnancy. All receptors come from a female donor with multiple sclerosis, enrolled in a pregnancy study.

This sequence joins TRBV27 and TRBJ2-5; 10 nucleotides line up with TRBD2. Germline V gene lookup returns CDR1 MNHEY and CDR2 SMNVEV (reference sequence). This CDR3 is 16 amino acids long. Germline trimming cut 3 bases from V and 1 base from J; bases unmatched to any gene: 5. The CDR3 is CASSFSTSGSQETQYF. For the CDR3, the DNA is TGTGCCAGCAGTTTTTCGACTAGCGGGTCCCAAGAGACCCAGTACTTC.

The V gene is TRBV18, the J gene TRBJ2-1; 8 nucleotides agree with TRBD2. The J segment lost 5 bases and the V segment lost 4 bases, leaving 13 bases of the junction unmatched. The CDR3 spans 17 residues. CDR1 and CDR2 (germline): KGHSH, LQKENI. The chain's CDR3 is CASSLTPGRVFDNEQFF. The CDR3 DNA is TGTGCCAGCTCACTCACCCCCGGGAGGGTGTTCGACAATGAGCAGTTCTTC.

The chain uses TRBV18 and TRBJ1-1; D is perhaps TRBD1 (5 bases). Trimming shortened V by 4 bases and J by 0 bases, and 18 bases separated the two germline ends. The CDR3 covers 17 residues. The V gene's germline CDR1 is KGHSH and CDR2 LQKENI. The CDR3 protein is CASSLAGPQNMNTEAFF. The CDR3 DNA sequence: TGTGCCAGCTCACTGGCAGGGCCACAGAACATGAACACTGAAGCTTTCTTT.

The genes are TRBV6-1 and TRBJ2-3; D may be TRBD2 (5 bases). Trimming stripped 4 bases from V and 4 bases from J, with 12 bases between. There are 14 residues in the CDR3. The germline V gene encodes CDR1 MNHNS and CDR2 SASEGT. The CDR3 coding sequence is TGTGCCAGCAGTGTGGTGGGGAGTCCAGATACGCAGTATTTT. It is translated as CASSVVGSPDTQYF.

The chain employs TRBV5-1 and TRBJ2-7, with 8 bases fitting TRBD2. Germline loops: CDR1 SGHRS, CDR2 YFSETQ. Trimming at V came to 0 bases and at J to 5 bases, leaving 7 bases not matched to a gene. The CDR3 spans 15 residues. For the CDR3, the DNA is TGCGCCAGCAGCTTGGTGGTAGCGGGATCCCACGAGCAGTACTTC. Its protein product is CASSLVVAGSHEQYF.

The V and J genes are TRBV11-2 and TRBJ1-2; 8 bases are a match to TRBD1. The CDR3 totals 15 residues. V was clipped by 4 bases and J by 8 bases; unmatched bases: 12. The germline gives CDR1 SGHAT, CDR2 FQNNGV. CDR3 residues: CASSSPRQGPRGYTF. DNA of the CDR3: TGTGCCAGCAGCTCGCCCAGACAGGGGCCTCGAGGCTACACCTTC.

CDR3 DNA: TGCGCCAGCAGCTTCGAGCCTAACACTGAAGCTTTCTTT. Its translation: CASSFEPNTEAFF. The chain carries TRBV5-1 and TRBJ1-1; D remains ambiguous. The CDR3 length is 13 residues. Germline CDR1 and CDR2: SGHRS and YFSETQ. With 2 bases removed from V and 2 bases from J, the gap between germline ends came to 7 bases.

The V call is TRBV30, the J call TRBJ1-3; tentatively, D is TRBD1 (6 bases). Looked up from germline, CDR1 is GTSNPN and CDR2 is SVGIG (reference sequence). This CDR3 has 14 residues. V shed 0 bases and J shed 2 bases, with 8 bases lying between them. The CDR3: CAWSVGGTGNTIYF. The CDR3 DNA follows: TGTGCCTGGAGTGTAGGGGGAACTGGAAACACCATATATTTT.